A single sample is the source of the 25 T cell receptor beta chains below, sequenced in a study of blood T cell repertoires in COVID-19. TCRdb's table, derived via immunoSEQ multiplex PCR, lists solely in-frame clones and lacks some. The sample gives roughly 64,000 clones, roughly 82% of which show up once; approximately 5.6% is in the top ten. Source material: peripheral blood. These receptors originate from a woman aged 60 to 75 with acute or convalescent COVID-19.

V usage is TRBV30 and J usage is TRBJ1-1, with 10 bases matching TRBD1. CDR3 size: 13 residues. From germline, CDR1 is GTSNPN and CDR2 SVGIG (reference sequence). J gave up 3 bases and V 6 bases, and 4 bases lay outside the gene matches. CDR3 nucleotide sequence: TGTGCCTGCAGGGACAGGGGATACACTGAAGCTTTCTTT. Protein sequence: CACRDRGYTEAFF.

The CDR3 coding sequence is TGTGCCTGGACACAGGGACCCGGAAACACCATATATTTT. This translates into CAWTQGPGNTIYF. This chain joins TRBV2 and TRBJ1-3; a weak D match, TRBD1 (6 bases). The CDR3 length is 13 residues. With 11 bases removed from V and 4 bases from J, the gap between germline ends came to 15 bases. CDR1 is SNHLY and CDR2 is FYNNEI in the germline V gene.

V is TRBV19 and J is TRBJ1-3; D may be TRBD1 (6 bases). Per germline, CDR1 LNHDA and CDR2 SQIVND (reference sequence). The V and J ends lost 3 bases and 4 bases respectively, with 16 bases between them. The CDR3 has 16 amino acids. The CDR3 nucleotides are TGTGCCAGTAGTATTGTCGCGGGGGCTGGGGGAAACACCATATATTTT. Translated, it gives CASSIVAGAGGNTIYF.

This chain's CDR3 is CAWLWAETNTGELFF. The CDR3, as DNA: TGTGCCTGGCTTTGGGCAGAGACGAACACCGGGGAGCTGTTTTTT. The chain is built from TRBV30 and TRBJ2-2, with D unclear. Trimming left V 5 bases short and J 0 bases short, with 13 bases between. The germline V gene has CDR1 GTSNPN and CDR2 SVGIG (reference sequence). This CDR3 comprises 15 residues.

The chain joins TRBV5-6 to TRBJ1-1; D uncertain. This CDR3 region has 14 residues. Trimming removed 2 bases at V and 1 base at J, with 9 bases between. From germline, CDR1 is SGHDT and CDR2 YYEEEE. The CDR3 spells CASSFARRNTEAFF. CDR3 in DNA: TGTGCCAGCAGCTTTGCTAGGAGGAACACTGAAGCTTTCTTT. The variable domain in full, completed from reference TRBV5-6 and TRBJ1-1, reads DAGVTQSPTHLIKTRGQQVTLRCSPKSGHDTVSWYQQALGQGPQFIFQYYEEEERQRGNFPDRFSGHQFPNYSSELNVNALLLGDSALYLCASSFARRNTEAFFGQGTRLTVV.

The J gene is TRBJ2-2, the V gene TRBV19; 8 nucleotides align to TRBD1. This CDR3 is built from 16 residues. With 4 bases clipped from V and 5 bases from J, the junction kept 9 bases outside the gene matches. CDR1 is LNHDA and CDR2 is SQIVND in the germline V gene (reference sequence). This CDR3 reads CASSTYRTGSTGELFF. The CDR3 DNA follows: TGTGCCAGTAGTACCTACCGGACAGGGAGTACCGGGGAGCTGTTTTTT.

This clone was observed a few times. Other DNA variants within this sample encode the same CDR3. This rearrangement joins TRBV5-1 to TRBJ1-3, with 8 bases that match TRBD1. This CDR3 comprises 14 residues. Losses at the gene ends were 4 bases for V and 2 bases for J; bases not matched to a gene: 2. Germline V CDR1 and CDR2: SGHRS, YFSETQ. The CDR3 reads CASSLGQAGNTIYF. Here the CDR3 DNA reads TGCGCCAGCAGCCTGGGACAGGCTGGAAACACCATATATTTT.

The chain carries TRBV18 and TRBJ1-2, with 7 bases fitting TRBD1. This CDR3 has 13 amino acids. After removal of 3 bases from V and 5 bases from J, the junction contained 3 bases not matched to a gene. Germline-derived CDR1 and CDR2 are KGHSH and LQKENI. CDR3 protein: CASSPGTEYGYTF. The CDR3 DNA sequence: TGTGCCAGCTCACCGGGGACAGAATATGGCTACACCTTC.

This rearrangement joins TRBV6-4 to TRBJ1-4, with 9 bases that match TRBD1. The CDR3 is 14 residues long. CDR1 and CDR2 from the germline V gene are MRHNA and SNTAGT. J lost 9 bases, V lost 5 bases, and 7 bases had no gene match. The CDR3 coding sequence is TGTGCCAGCAGTCCCGGGACAGGGAGCCAAAAACTGTTTTTT. Translation: CASSPGTGSQKLFF.

This rearrangement joins TRBV27 to TRBJ1-5, with TRBD1 identical over 7 bases. The V gene's germline CDR1 is MNHEY and CDR2 SMNVEV (reference sequence). V shed 6 bases, J shed 6 bases, and the junction held 11 bases outside the gene matches. The CDR3 has 15 residues. CDR3 sequence reads: CASSLTGQFSQPQHF. The DNA for the CDR3 is TGTGCCAGCAGCCTGACAGGGCAGTTTAGTCAGCCCCAGCATTTT.

This chain joins TRBV3-1 (or the pseudogene TRBV3-2) and TRBJ1-1; 7 bases align to TRBD1. J was trimmed by 12 bases and V by 5 bases; bases with no gene match: 12. This CDR3 contains 13 residues. In germline, CDR1 is LGHDT, CDR2 YNNKEL (reference sequence). The CDR3 is CASSAFRTGQSFF. CDR3 coding DNA: TGTGCCAGCAGCGCATTCCGCACGGGACAGTCTTTCTTT.

This clone was recorded once. The chain links TRBV2 to TRBJ1-2, with 12 bases matching TRBD1. With 0 bases clipped from V and 8 bases from J, the junction kept 10 bases outside the gene matches. Germline CDR1 and CDR2: SNHLY and FYNNEI. CDR3 length equals 17 residues. The DNA of the CDR3 is TGTGCCAGCAGTGAAGCTTCGCCCGGGACAGGGGGCCGAGGCTACACCTTC. This sequence encodes CASSEASPGTGGRGYTF.

The chain joins TRBV3-1 (or the pseudogene TRBV3-2) to TRBJ1-2; D call uncertain. The V and J ends lost 0 bases and 3 bases respectively, with 8 bases between them. The CDR3 length is 14 residues. Germline lookup yields CDR1 LGHDT and CDR2 YNNKEL (reference sequence). CDR3 sequence (DNA): TGTGCCAGCAGCCAAGATGGGGAGGACTATGGCTACACCTTC. It yields the protein CASSQDGEDYGYTF.

V and J are TRBV19 and TRBJ1-3; TRBD1 aligns across 10 bases. The CDR3 is 15 amino acids. Germline V gene sequence: CDR1 LNHDA, CDR2 SQIVND (reference sequence). With V trimmed by 6 bases and J by 1 base, 3 bases remained unmatched. Here the CDR3 reads CASRPDRGSGNTIYF. The CDR3 DNA follows: TGTGCCAGTAGGCCGGACAGGGGGTCTGGAAACACCATATATTTT.

The chain recombines TRBV6-5 with TRBJ1-3; 7 nucleotides agree with TRBD1. V gave up 6 bases and J gave up 4 bases; unmatched junction bases: 6. The CDR3 extends over 14 amino acids. Germline lookup yields CDR1 MNHEY and CDR2 SVGAGI. Written as DNA, the CDR3 is TGTGCCAGCAGAGACAGGGTAGCCGGAAACACCATATATTTT. This sequence encodes CASRDRVAGNTIYF.

This chain links TRBV10-3 with TRBJ2-7; TRBD2 might be the D (6 bases). The germline CDR1 and CDR2 sequences are ENHRY and SYGVKD. The CDR3 sequence is 13 residues long. Trimming left V 0 bases short and J 7 bases short, with 10 bases between. CDR3 protein: CAISESEAGEQYF. CDR3 coding DNA: TGTGCCATCAGTGAGTCGGAAGCGGGTGAGCAGTACTTC.

The chain has TRBV5-5 and TRBJ1-2; 7 bases are shared with TRBD1. Germline values: CDR1 SGHKS, CDR2 YYEKEE (reference sequence). The CDR3 consists of 16 residues. With V trimmed by 3 bases and J by 13 bases, 21 bases remained unmatched. The CDR3 loop reads CASSSYSTGSQFGGTF. CDR3 sequence (DNA): TGTGCCAGCAGCTCCTACTCGACAGGGTCTCAATTCGGCGGCACCTTC.

A single count supports this clone. The chain uses TRBV10-3 and TRBJ1-2, with 12 positions matching TRBD1. The V gene end was trimmed by 6 bases and the J gene end by 4 bases; junction bases not matched to a gene: 9. The germline CDR1 and CDR2 sequences are ENHRY and SYGVKD. The CDR3 loop spans 16 amino acids. The CDR3 DNA is TGTGCCATCAGCCCGGGACAGGGGGCTCGTGGCTATGGCTACACCTTC. Protein: CAISPGQGARGYGYTF.

CDR3 residues: CASSSSSGGAGELFF. CDR3 coding DNA: TGTGCCAGCAGCTCCTCTAGCGGGGGGGCCGGGGAGCTGTTTTTT. The chain joins TRBV7-8 to TRBJ2-2; 12 positions match TRBD2. The ends lost 4 bases at V and 6 bases at J; junction bases unmatched: 3. The germline gives CDR1 SGHVS, CDR2 FQNEAQ. There are 15 residues in the CDR3.

CDR3 sequence (DNA): TGTGCAAGTCGCTTAGAGGGCGGGGGCCTGGTCGATACGCAGTATTTT. Protein product: CASRLEGGGLVDTQYF. The V gene is TRBV12-2, the J gene TRBJ2-3; TRBD2 reflects the table's D call only, with no check against the DNA. TRBV12-2 is shown as a pseudogene. CDR3 length: 16 amino acids.

V is TRBV7-9 and J is TRBJ2-3; weak D call: TRBD2 (5 bases). This CDR3 has 14 residues. Per germline, CDR1 SEHNR and CDR2 FQNEAQ (reference sequence). V gave up 0 bases and J gave up 2 bases, with 6 bases separating them. CDR3 bases: TGTGCCAGCAGCTTAGCAGCGGCCACAGATACGCAGTATTTT. Its protein is CASSLAAATDTQYF.

This clone has a handful of counts. CDR3 loop: CASSRAQVAYEQYF. CDR3 sequence (DNA): TGTGCCAGCTCACGGGCCCAGGTAGCCTACGAGCAGTACTTC. The gene calls are TRBV18 and TRBJ2-7; D is undetermined. Looked up from germline, CDR1 is KGHSH and CDR2 is LQKENI. The CDR3 has 14 amino acids. Trimming shortened V by 4 bases and J by 2 bases, and 12 bases separated the two germline ends.

J is TRBJ1-4 and V is TRBV7-2; D might be TRBD1 (6 bases). This CDR3 has 18 residues. V dropped 3 bases and J dropped 0 bases, with 17 bases sitting between them. Germline V CDR1 and CDR2: SGHTA, FQGNSA. The CDR3 nucleotides read TGTGCCAGCAGCTTGGGGGTGGACAGTTTTGCAACTAATGAAAAACTGTTTTTT. It encodes CASSLGVDSFATNEKLFF.

The rearrangement links TRBV29-1 to TRBJ1-5; D gene uncertain. Germline loops: CDR1 SQVTM, CDR2 ANQGSEA. V lost 4 bases and J lost 4, with 8 bases in between. The CDR3 loop spans 12 amino acids. The CDR3 loop reads CSVAEGNQPQHF. Here the CDR3 DNA reads TGCAGCGTTGCGGAGGGAAATCAGCCCCAGCATTTT. The full variable domain, with the rest looked up from reference TRBV29-1 and TRBJ1-5, is SAVISQKPSRDICQRGTSLTIQCQVDSQVTMMFWYRQQPGQSLTLIATANQGSEATYESGFVIDKFPISRPNLTFSTLTVSNMSPEDSSIYLCSVAEGNQPQHFGDGTRLSIL.

This sequence joins TRBV6-2 or TRBV6-3 and TRBJ2-5; D is possibly TRBD1 (6 bases). The V gene lost 0 bases and the J gene lost 4 bases, with 18 bases spanning the gap. Germline CDR1 and CDR2: MNHEY and SVGEGT. CDR3 length: 17 residues. In DNA, the CDR3 is TGTGCCAGCAGTTACTCGGCCCGGAAGGGGACACGAGAGACCCAGTACTTC. It is translated as CASSYSARKGTRETQYF.